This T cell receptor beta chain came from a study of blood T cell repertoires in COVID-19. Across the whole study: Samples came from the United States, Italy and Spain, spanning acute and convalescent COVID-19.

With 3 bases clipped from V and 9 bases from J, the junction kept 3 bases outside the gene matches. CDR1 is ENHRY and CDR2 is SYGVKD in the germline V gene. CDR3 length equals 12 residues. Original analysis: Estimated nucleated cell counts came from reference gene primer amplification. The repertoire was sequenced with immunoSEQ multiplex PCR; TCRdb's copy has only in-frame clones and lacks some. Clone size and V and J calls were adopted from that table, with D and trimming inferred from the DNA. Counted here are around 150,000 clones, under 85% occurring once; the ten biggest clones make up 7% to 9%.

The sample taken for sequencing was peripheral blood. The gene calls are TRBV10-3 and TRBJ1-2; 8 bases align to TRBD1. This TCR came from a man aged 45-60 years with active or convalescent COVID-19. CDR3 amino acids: CAISDRGQRYTF. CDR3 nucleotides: TGTGCCATCAGTGACAGGGGGCAGCGCTACACCTTC.